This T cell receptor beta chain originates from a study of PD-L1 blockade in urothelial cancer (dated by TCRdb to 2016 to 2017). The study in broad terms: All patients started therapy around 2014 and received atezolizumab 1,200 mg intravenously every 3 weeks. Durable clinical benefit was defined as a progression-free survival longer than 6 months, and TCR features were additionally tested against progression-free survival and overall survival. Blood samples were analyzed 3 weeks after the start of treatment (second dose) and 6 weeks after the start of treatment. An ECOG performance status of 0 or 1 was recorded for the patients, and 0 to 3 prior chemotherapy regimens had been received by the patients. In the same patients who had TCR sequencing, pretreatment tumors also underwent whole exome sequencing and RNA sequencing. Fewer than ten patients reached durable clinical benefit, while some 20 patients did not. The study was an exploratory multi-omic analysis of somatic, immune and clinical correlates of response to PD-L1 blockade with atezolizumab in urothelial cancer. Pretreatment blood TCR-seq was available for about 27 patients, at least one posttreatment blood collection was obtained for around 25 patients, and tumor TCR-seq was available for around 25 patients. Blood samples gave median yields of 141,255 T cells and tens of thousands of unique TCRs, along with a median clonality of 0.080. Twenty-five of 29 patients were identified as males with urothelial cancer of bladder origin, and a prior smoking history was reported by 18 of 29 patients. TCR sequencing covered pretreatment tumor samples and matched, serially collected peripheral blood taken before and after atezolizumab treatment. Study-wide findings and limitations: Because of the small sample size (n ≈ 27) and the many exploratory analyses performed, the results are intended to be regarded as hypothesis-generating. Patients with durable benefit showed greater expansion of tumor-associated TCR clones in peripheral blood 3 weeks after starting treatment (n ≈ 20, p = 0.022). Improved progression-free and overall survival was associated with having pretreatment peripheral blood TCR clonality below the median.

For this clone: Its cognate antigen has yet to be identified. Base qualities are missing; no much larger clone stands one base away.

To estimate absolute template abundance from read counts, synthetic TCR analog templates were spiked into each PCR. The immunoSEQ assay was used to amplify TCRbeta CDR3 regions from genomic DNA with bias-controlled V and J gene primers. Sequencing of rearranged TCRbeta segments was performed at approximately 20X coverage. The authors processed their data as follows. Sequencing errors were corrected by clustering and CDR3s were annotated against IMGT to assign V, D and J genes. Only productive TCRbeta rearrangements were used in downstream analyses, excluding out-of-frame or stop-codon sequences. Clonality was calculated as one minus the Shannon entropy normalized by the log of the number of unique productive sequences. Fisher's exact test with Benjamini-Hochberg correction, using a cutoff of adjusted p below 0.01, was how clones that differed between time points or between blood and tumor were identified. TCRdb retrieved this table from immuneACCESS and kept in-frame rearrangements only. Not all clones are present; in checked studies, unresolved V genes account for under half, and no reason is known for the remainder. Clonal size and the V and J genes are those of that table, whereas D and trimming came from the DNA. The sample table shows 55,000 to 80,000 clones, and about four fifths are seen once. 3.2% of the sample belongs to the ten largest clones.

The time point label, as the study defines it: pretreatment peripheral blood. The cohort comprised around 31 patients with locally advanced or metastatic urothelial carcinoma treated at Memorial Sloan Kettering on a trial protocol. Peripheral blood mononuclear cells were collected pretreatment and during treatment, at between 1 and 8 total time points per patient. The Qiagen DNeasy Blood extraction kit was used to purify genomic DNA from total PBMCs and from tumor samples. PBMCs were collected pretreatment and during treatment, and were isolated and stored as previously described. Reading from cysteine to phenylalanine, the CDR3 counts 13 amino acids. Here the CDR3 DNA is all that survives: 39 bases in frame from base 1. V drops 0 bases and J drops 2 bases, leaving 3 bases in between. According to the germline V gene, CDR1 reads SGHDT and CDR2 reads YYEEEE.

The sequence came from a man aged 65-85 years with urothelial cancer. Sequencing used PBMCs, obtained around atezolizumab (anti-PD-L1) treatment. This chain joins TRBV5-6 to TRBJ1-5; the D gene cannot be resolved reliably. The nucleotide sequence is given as TGTGCCAGCAGCTTGGCGGGCAATCAGCCCCAGCATTTT. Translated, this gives CASSLAGNQPQHF.